Below, 14 T cell receptor beta chains from the same sample are listed, as sequenced in a study of blood T cell repertoires in COVID-19. Assay used: immunoSEQ multiplex PCR; TCRdb lists only in-frame clones, some missing. The sample has roughly 300,000 clones, roughly 86% seen once; the top ten hold 7.8%. Specimen: peripheral blood. The receptors were gathered from a woman aged 45-65 years who had recovered from COVID-19.

This clone was recorded at least ten times. The chain is built from TRBV27 and TRBJ2-7, with TRBD2 matching over 9 bases. The ends lost 3 bases at V and 4 bases at J; junction bases unmatched: 13. The CDR3 covers 17 residues. Germline lookup yields CDR1 MNHEY and CDR2 SMNVEV (reference sequence). The CDR3 DNA sequence: TGTGCCAGCAGTTTCCGACGCCCCAGACTAGCGGAGTACGAGCAGTACTTC. Translating it yields CASSFRRPRLAEYEQYF.

This clone was detected a few times. The V call is TRBV7-9, the J call TRBJ1-1; 7 bases fit TRBD1. CDR1 is SEHNR and CDR2 is FQNEAQ in the germline V gene (reference sequence). There are 15 residues in the CDR3. V shed 1 base, J shed 2 bases, and the junction held 4 bases outside the gene matches. The CDR3 DNA is TGTGCCAGCAGCTTAGGTAGACAGGGAAACACTGAAGCTTTCTTT. The encoded protein is CASSLGRQGNTEAFF. The full variable domain, rest sourced from reference TRBV7-9 and TRBJ1-1, is DTGVSQNPRHKITKRGQNVTFRCDPISEHNRLYWYRQTLGQGPEFLTYFQNEAQLEKSRLLSDRFSAERPKGSFSTLEIQRTEQGDSAMYLCASSLGRQGNTEAFFGQGTRLTVV.

The rearrangement uses TRBV7-2 and TRBJ1-1, with D uncertain. The CDR3 is made up of 13 amino acids. Trimming removed 1 base at V and 4 bases at J, with 7 bases between. The germline V gene encodes CDR1 SGHTA and CDR2 FQGNSA. CDR3: CASSLGETTEAFF. Written as DNA, the CDR3 is TGTGCCAGCAGCTTAGGGGAGACCACTGAAGCTTTCTTT.

Comment on this clone: This sample includes further DNA sequences coding for the same CDR3. V is TRBV7-9 and J is TRBJ1-1, with a possible D match to TRBD1 (5 bases). Germline CDR1 SEHNR, CDR2 FQNEAQ (reference sequence). The CDR3 length is 13 residues. Trimming took off 2 bases at V and 1 base at J, with 5 bases between the two ends. The chain's CDR3 is CASSLQGNTEAFF. Here the CDR3 DNA reads TGTGCCAGCAGCTTACAGGGGAACACTGAAGCTTTCTTT. Variable domain in full (rest from reference TRBV7-9 and TRBJ1-1): DTGVSQNPRHKITKRGQNVTFRCDPISEHNRLYWYRQTLGQGPEFLTYFQNEAQLEKSRLLSDRFSAERPKGSFSTLEIQRTEQGDSAMYLCASSLQGNTEAFFGQGTRLTVV.

The rearrangement uses TRBV15 and TRBJ1-1; 9 bases fit TRBD1. Germline CDR1 is LNHNV and CDR2 is YYDKDF (reference sequence). The junction had 6 bases not matched to a gene; V was cut back by 3 bases and J by 10 bases. The CDR3 is 13 residues long. The CDR3 DNA reads as TGTGCCACCAGCAGGCCAAGGACAGGGGCAGCTTTCTTT. It is translated as CATSRPRTGAAFF.

V usage is TRBV15 and J usage is TRBJ1-1; D might be TRBD1 (6 bases). This CDR3 has 14 residues. V shed 3 bases and J shed 2 bases, with 10 bases lying between them. Germline V gene data show CDR1 as LNHNV and CDR2 as YYDKDF (reference sequence). The CDR3 loop reads CATSRDRTNTEAFF. The DNA for the CDR3 is TGTGCCACCAGCAGGGACAGAACCAACACTGAAGCTTTCTTT.

This clone was detected a few times. The chain is built from TRBV5-5 and TRBJ2-7; 10 bases match TRBD2. The V segment lost 0 bases and the J segment 2 bases; nucleotides outside the gene matches: 17. The V gene's germline CDR1 is SGHKS and CDR2 YYEKEE (reference sequence). CDR3 length equals 20 residues. CDR3: CASSLVTGGLSSGSTYEQYF. The CDR3 DNA reads TGTGCCAGCAGCTTGGTAACTGGGGGACTGTCTAGCGGGAGTACCTACGAGCAGTACTTC.

The chain has TRBV5-6 and TRBJ1-4; 10 positions agree with TRBD1. After removal of 4 bases from V and 5 bases from J, the junction contained 8 bases not matched to a gene. This CDR3 is 16 amino acids long. Germline V gives CDR1 SGHDT, CDR2 YYEEEE. The CDR3 loop is CASSTRKTGGNEKLFF. As DNA, the CDR3 is TGTGCCAGCAGCACGCGGAAGACAGGGGGCAATGAAAAACTGTTTTTT.

The genes are TRBV3-1 (or the pseudogene TRBV3-2) and TRBJ1-4; D call uncertain. Trimming stripped 0 bases from V and 8 bases from J, with 10 bases between. Germline assignment: CDR1 LGHDT and CDR2 YNNKEL (reference sequence). There are 14 residues in the CDR3. CDR3 sequence reads: CASSQEGGREKLFF. The CDR3 DNA reads as TGTGCCAGCAGCCAAGAGGGAGGAAGAGAAAAACTGTTTTTT.

The chain joins TRBV27 to TRBJ2-7, with D tentatively TRBD2 (5 bases). The length of the CDR3 is 16 residues. Trimming removed 3 bases from V and 4 bases from J, with 19 bases in between. Germline V gene lookup returns CDR1 MNHEY and CDR2 SMNVEV (reference sequence). This chain's CDR3 is CASSFSPQAAEYEQYF. CDR3 nucleotide sequence: TGTGCCAGCAGTTTCTCCCCCCAAGCGGCAGAATACGAGCAGTACTTC.

The V gene is TRBV13, the J gene TRBJ2-7; D is possibly TRBD2 (6 bases). Trimming pared 7 bases from V and 5 bases from J, leaving 15 bases between. Germline assignment: CDR1 PRHDT and CDR2 FYEKMQ (reference sequence). The CDR3 runs 13 residues. CDR3 sequence reads: CASKEGSEDEQYF. The CDR3 DNA is TGTGCCAGCAAGGAGGGATCCGAGGACGAGCAGTACTTC.

This clone showed up just a few times. V and J are TRBV5-1 and TRBJ2-1; 8 bases line up with TRBD2. Germline V gives CDR1 SGHRS, CDR2 YFSETQ. V lost 4 bases to trimming and J lost 1 base; unmatched junction nucleotides: 7. The CDR3 has 16 amino acids. The CDR3 sequence is CASSRFGGESYNEQFF. CDR3 bases: TGCGCCAGCAGCCGATTCGGGGGGGAGTCCTACAATGAGCAGTTCTTC. The full variable domain, completed using reference TRBV5-1 and TRBJ2-1, is KAGVTQTPRYLIKTRGQQVTLSCSPISGHRSVSWYQQTPGQGLQFLFEYFSETQRNKGNFPGRFSGRQFSNSRSEMNVSTLELGDSALYLCASSRFGGESYNEQFFGPGTRLTVL.

This rearrangement joins TRBV7-2 to TRBJ2-7, with D perhaps matching TRBD2 (6 bases). Germline CDR1 SGHTA, CDR2 FQGNSA. The CDR3 runs to 13 residues. V was trimmed by 6 bases and J by 3 bases, leaving 12 bases between them. Here the CDR3 reads CASRPGVFYEQYF. CDR3 bases: TGTGCCAGCAGGCCGGGGGTTTTCTACGAGCAGTACTTC.

The V call is TRBV2, the J call TRBJ1-1; 7 bases fit TRBD1. V shed 7 bases and J 5 bases; nucleotides not matched to a gene: 10. Germline assignment: CDR1 SNHLY and CDR2 FYNNEI. CDR3 size: 14 residues. The CDR3 loop reads CASTRQGQKTEAFF. In DNA, the CDR3 is TGTGCCAGCACGAGACAGGGCCAAAAAACTGAAGCTTTCTTT. The variable domain in full, completed from reference TRBV2 and TRBJ1-1, reads EPEVTQTPSHQVTQMGQEVILRCVPISNHLYFYWYRQILGQKVEFLVSFYNNEISEKSEIFDDQFSVERPDGSNFTLKIRSTKLEDSAMYFCASTRQGQKTEAFFGQGTRLTVV.